This T cell receptor beta chain was observed in a study of blood T cell repertoires in COVID-19. Study-level background: PBMCs, B-cell-depleted T cells, or T cells provided the cDNA or gDNA that made up the material.

How the authors handled the data: Nucleated cell counts were estimated from reference gene primer amplification. The assay was immunoSEQ multiplex PCR, and TCRdb's table has in-frame clones only and misses some. V, J and clone size reflect that table, while D and trimming were determined from the DNA. The table includes fewer than 250,000 clones, 75% to 85% detected once. The V and J ends lost 4 bases and 6 bases, in that order; junction bases with no gene match: 4. This CDR3 is 14 amino acids long. Per the germline V gene, CDR1 is SGHRS and CDR2 is YFSETQ. The source is a woman between 70 and 85 years old with acute or convalescent COVID-19. Sequences were obtained from peripheral blood. The J gene is TRBJ1-4, the V gene TRBV5-1, with 9 bases matching TRBD1. Here the CDR3 DNA reads TGCGCCAGCAGCGGGACAGGGAATGATGAAAAACTGTTTTTT. Residues: CASSGTGNDEKLFF.